This TCR beta chain was identified during a study of T-cell reconstitution after alpha-beta-depleted transplantation in children. A library of TCRbeta sequences, prepared with unique molecular identifiers, was generated. TCRdb used MiXCR to reprocess the PCR reads, holding one entry per CDR3 protein. In the table there are hundreds of thousands of distinct CDR3 sequences, approximately 16% of which are singletons. V lost 4 bases and J lost 7; bases outside the gene matches: 7. This CDR3 comprises 15 residues. This chain connects TRBV12-3 or TRBV12-4 to TRBJ2-2; TRBD1 agrees at 9 bases. The source was PBMCs from the stem cell graft donor, collected from the stem cell graft. This TCR derives from a human donor who donated a stem cell graft to a child with acute myeloid leukemia. DNA for the CDR3: TGTGCCAGCAGTTCCGGGACAGGGTTGTACGGGGAGCTGTTTTTT. The encoded protein is CASSSGTGLYGELFF.